This T cell receptor (beta chain) was documented in a study of neoadjuvant nivolumab and ipilimumab in lung cancer. Study-level background: Patients got nivolumab 3 mg/kg on days 1, 15 and 29; combination added ipilimumab 1 mg/kg day 1.

The table came from immunoSEQ multiplex PCR; TCRdb's copy has only in-frame clones and leaves some out. This table has some 18,000 clones, about 87% appearing once. The V end was cut by 0 bases, the J end by 4 bases, with 12 bases between. Per the germline V gene, CDR1 is SGHAT and CDR2 is FQNNGV. There are 15 residues in the CDR3. The starting material was peripheral blood, obtained before neoadjuvant nivolumab, alone or with ipilimumab. The rearrangement joins TRBV11-2 to TRBJ2-5; possible D gene TRBD2, 6 bases. This receptor was identified in an adult with non-small cell lung cancer. CDR3 sequence (DNA): TGTGCCAGCAGCTTAGACAGAACTAGCTTAGAGACCCAGTACTTC. The encoded protein is CASSLDRTSLETQYF.